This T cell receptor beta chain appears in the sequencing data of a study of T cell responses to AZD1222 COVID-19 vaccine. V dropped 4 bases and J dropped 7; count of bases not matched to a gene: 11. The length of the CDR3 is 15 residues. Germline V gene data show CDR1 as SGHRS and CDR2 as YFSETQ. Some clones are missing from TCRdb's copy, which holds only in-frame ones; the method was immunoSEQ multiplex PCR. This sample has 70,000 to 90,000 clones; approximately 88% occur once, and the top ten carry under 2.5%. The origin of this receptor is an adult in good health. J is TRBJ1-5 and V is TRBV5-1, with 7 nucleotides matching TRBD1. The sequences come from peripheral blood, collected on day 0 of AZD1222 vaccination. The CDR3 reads CASSTAVGGGQPQHF. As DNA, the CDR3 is TGCGCCAGCAGCACCGCGGTAGGGGGCGGACAGCCCCAGCATTTT.